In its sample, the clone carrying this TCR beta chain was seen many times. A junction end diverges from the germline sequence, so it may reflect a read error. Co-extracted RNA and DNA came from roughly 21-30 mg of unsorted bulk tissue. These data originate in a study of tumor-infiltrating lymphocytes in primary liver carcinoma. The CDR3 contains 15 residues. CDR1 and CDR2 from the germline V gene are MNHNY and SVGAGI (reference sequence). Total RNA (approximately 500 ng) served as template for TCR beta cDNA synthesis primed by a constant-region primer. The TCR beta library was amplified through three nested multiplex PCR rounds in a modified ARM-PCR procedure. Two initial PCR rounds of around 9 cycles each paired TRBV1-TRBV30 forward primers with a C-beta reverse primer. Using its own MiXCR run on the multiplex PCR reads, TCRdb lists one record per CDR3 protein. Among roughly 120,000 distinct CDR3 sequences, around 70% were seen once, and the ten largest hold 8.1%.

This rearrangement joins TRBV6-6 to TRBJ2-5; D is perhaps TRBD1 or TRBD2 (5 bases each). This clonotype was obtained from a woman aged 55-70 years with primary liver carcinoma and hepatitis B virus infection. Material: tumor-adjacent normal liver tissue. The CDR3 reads CASSYSIGAGETQCF. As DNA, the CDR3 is TGTGCCAGCAGTTACTCGATAGGGGCCGGGGAGACCCAGTGCTTC.